Below, 28 T cell receptor beta chains from the same sample are listed, as sequenced in a study of a mutant IDH1 vaccine in newly diagnosed glioma. Libraries were prepared by immunoSEQ multiplex PCR; TCRdb keeps only in-frame clonotypes and omits some of them. The table has tens of thousands of clones, around 82% seen once; the top ten hold 5% to 5.5%. Specified time point: baseline, week 1 (first vaccination visit). Noted treatment: pre-vaccination baseline after standard-of-care therapy. The sample was PBMCs, taken from a glioma patient treated with radiotherapy, temozolomide or both. The receptors come from a man aged 40-55 years with glioma.

This clone occurred once. The rearrangement uses TRBV4-3 and TRBJ2-7; 8 bases align to TRBD1. The CDR3 loop spans 14 amino acids. J gave up 6 bases and V 3 bases, and 7 bases lay outside the gene matches. CDR1 and CDR2 (germline): LGHNA, YSLEER. This CDR3 is CASSHDRGRREQYF. CDR3 coding DNA: TGCGCCAGCAGCCATGACAGGGGTAGGCGCGAGCAGTACTTC.

J is TRBJ1-2 and V is TRBV29-1, with D possibly matching TRBD1 (6 bases). V was cut by 2 bases and J by 6 bases, with 13 bases left in between. Germline assignment: CDR1 SQVTM and CDR2 ANQGSEA. CDR3 length: 13 amino acids. The DNA for the CDR3 is TGCAGCGTTGAATGGTTGCCAGGGGATGGCTACACCTTC. This gives the protein CSVEWLPGDGYTF. Filled out from reference TRBV29-1 and TRBJ1-2, the complete variable domain reads SAVISQKPSRDICQRGTSLTIQCQVDSQVTMMFWYRQQPGQSLTLIATANQGSEATYESGFVIDKFPISRPNLTFSTLTVSNMSPEDSSIYLCSVEWLPGDGYTFGSGTRLTVV.

The rearrangement uses TRBV10-1 and TRBJ1-1; D is perhaps TRBD1 (6 bases). V gave up 7 bases and J gave up 3 bases, with 12 bases separating them. Germline values: CDR1 WNHNN, CDR2 SYGVQD (reference sequence). The CDR3 extends over 13 amino acids. CDR3 in amino acids: CASKGGTDTEAFF. CDR3 sequence (DNA): TGCGCCAGCAAGGGGGGTACGGACACTGAAGCTTTCTTT.

The chain links TRBV19 to TRBJ1-5; the D gene is possibly TRBD1 (6 bases). Germline CDR1 LNHDA, CDR2 SQIVND (reference sequence). The ends were cut back, 5 bases at V and 0 bases at J, with 23 bases in the middle. This CDR3 spans 19 amino acids. The DNA of the CDR3 is TGTGCCAGTAGTTTACCCACCGGGACGGGGGGCGATAGCAATCAGCCCCAGCATTTT. Protein product: CASSLPTGTGGDSNQPQHF.

The sample holds a few counts of this clone. V gene TRBV7-2 combines with J gene TRBJ2-1; D perhaps matches TRBD1 (6 bases). CDR3 size: 12 residues. The V gene's germline CDR1 is SGHTA and CDR2 FQGNSA. The ends were cut back, 4 bases at V and 9 bases at J, with 10 bases in the middle. CDR3 in amino acids: CASSSQGSEQFF. In nucleotides, the CDR3 is TGTGCCAGCAGCTCGCAGGGGAGTGAGCAGTTCTTC.

The chain is built from TRBV25-1 and TRBJ1-1; D is unresolved. The V end was cut by 6 bases, the J end by 2 bases, with 13 bases between. Germline CDR1 is MGHDK and CDR2 is SYGVNS. The CDR3 spans 14 residues. This CDR3 is CASSLYRDNTEAFF. CDR3 nucleotide sequence: TGTGCCAGCAGCCTCTACCGCGATAACACTGAAGCTTTCTTT.

The V call is TRBV29-1, the J call TRBJ1-1; 8 bases are shared with TRBD1. Germline V CDR1 and CDR2: SQVTM, ANQGSEA. The CDR3 is made up of 12 amino acids. Trimming removed 7 bases from V and 5 bases from J; junction bases left unmatched: 6. CDR3 nucleotides: TGCAGCGCGAAGACAGGGGAGACTGAAGCTTTCTTT. The encoded protein is CSAKTGETEAFF.

The genes are TRBV5-8 and TRBJ1-4, with a tentative D call TRBD1 (6 bases). The CDR3 length is 16 residues. Germline CDR1 is SGHTS and CDR2 is YDEGEE. V lost 4 bases and J lost 4, with 17 bases in between. The CDR3: CASSGTGTSFNEKLFF. CDR3 nucleotide sequence: TGTGCCAGCAGCGGGACCGGGACATCCTTTAATGAAAAACTGTTTTTT.

The CDR3 is CASSSSDRVTDTQYF. CDR3 DNA: TGCGCCAGCAGCTCTTCGGACAGGGTAACAGATACGCAGTATTTT. The chain uses TRBV5-1 and TRBJ2-3; TRBD1 aligns across 8 bases. J lost 3 bases, V lost 3 bases, and 6 bases had no gene match. Germline CDR1 SGHRS, CDR2 YFSETQ. CDR3 length: 15 amino acids.

The chain employs TRBV7-2 and TRBJ2-7; 10 bases align to TRBD1. J gave up 8 bases and V 1 base, and 5 bases lay outside the gene matches. This CDR3 spans 14 amino acids. Germline CDR1 SGHTA, CDR2 FQGNSA. The DNA for the CDR3 is TGTGCCAGCAGCTTAGGACAGGGGGCGCATCAGCAGTACTTC. Amino acid sequence: CASSLGQGAHQQYF.

This clone was counted a single time. The chain has TRBV5-1 and TRBJ1-1, with D possibly matching TRBD1 (5 bases). This CDR3 has 13 residues. V was trimmed by 7 bases and J by 1 base, leaving 11 bases between them. Germline V gene lookup returns CDR1 SGHRS and CDR2 YFSETQ. CDR3 sequence (DNA): TGCGCCAGCGCGACAGCTTCGAACACTGAAGCTTTCTTT. Residues: CASATASNTEAFF.

The chain employs TRBV29-1 and TRBJ2-7, with 13 bases lining up with TRBD2. The CDR3 covers 15 residues. Germline V CDR1 and CDR2: SQVTM, ANQGSEA. V lost 5 bases, J lost 2 bases, and 6 bases stayed unmatched. The CDR3 region has the DNA TGCAGCGTTAAATTTGGACTAGCGGGGGCCTACGAGCAGTACTTC. Protein product: CSVKFGLAGAYEQYF.

This clone was seen only a few times. The rearrangement joins TRBV5-6 to TRBJ1-2; TRBD1 is a possible D gene (6 bases). The CDR3 is 15 residues long. V was trimmed by 0 bases and J by 8 bases, leaving 17 bases between them. Germline lookup yields CDR1 SGHDT and CDR2 YYEEEE. This CDR3 reads CASSLAFRGARGYTF. The CDR3 region has the DNA TGTGCCAGCAGCTTGGCTTTCCGGGGGGCGAGGGGCTACACCTTC.

V gene TRBV25-1 combines with J gene TRBJ1-4; TRBD1 might be the D (6 bases). From germline, CDR1 is MGHDK and CDR2 SYGVNS. The CDR3 runs 14 residues. V gave up 5 bases and J gave up 6 bases, with 13 bases separating them. The CDR3 spells CASSPGEGDEKLFF. The DNA of the CDR3 is TGTGCCAGCAGTCCTGGGGAGGGGGATGAAAAACTGTTTTTT.

This chain links TRBV2 with TRBJ1-5; D is unresolved. The CDR3 has 14 amino acids. CDR1 SNHLY and CDR2 FYNNEI come from the germline V gene. Trimming removed 0 bases from V and 1 base from J, with 4 bases in between. The CDR3 reads CASSEAGSNQPQHF. CDR3 in DNA: TGTGCCAGCAGTGAAGCGGGGAGCAATCAGCCCCAGCATTTT.

CDR3 in DNA: TGTGCCAGCATCCCGGGGGGGCGCCCCGAGACCCAGTACTTC. Translating it yields CASIPGGRPETQYF. The chain links TRBV2 to TRBJ2-5; TRBD2 agrees at 8 bases. Germline V lookup: CDR1 SNHLY, CDR2 FYNNEI. J was trimmed by 5 bases and V by 7 bases; bases with no gene match: 9. The CDR3 covers 14 residues.

The chain carries TRBV5-1 and TRBJ2-3, with 8 bases matching TRBD1. V lost 4 bases, J lost 3 bases, and 10 bases stayed unmatched. Per germline, CDR1 SGHRS and CDR2 YFSETQ. The CDR3 is 16 residues long. This chain's CDR3 is CASSPEGRTGTDTQYF. The DNA of the CDR3 is TGCGCCAGCAGCCCCGAGGGCCGGACAGGGACAGATACGCAGTATTTT.

This clone counts as medium-sized. The rearrangement uses TRBV6-1 and TRBJ1-5, with D hard to call. The V and J ends lost 1 base and 7 bases respectively, with 8 bases between them. The CDR3 is made up of 13 amino acids. The germline V gene encodes CDR1 MNHNS and CDR2 SASEGT. The CDR3: CASSEEPYQPQHF. CDR3 bases: TGTGCCAGCAGTGAAGAACCATACCAGCCCCAGCATTTT.

V usage is TRBV9 and J usage is TRBJ2-2; D remains unclear. With 0 bases removed from V and 0 bases from J, the gap between germline ends came to 3 bases. Germline CDR1 reads SGDLS; CDR2 reads YYNGEE. CDR3 size: 14 residues. DNA for the CDR3: TGTGCCAGCAGCGTAGCCTCGAACACCGGGGAGCTGTTTTTT. Translated: CASSVASNTGELFF.

The rearrangement joins TRBV6-5 to TRBJ1-2, with D possibly TRBD1 on 5 matching bases. V shed 4 bases and J shed 1 base, with 10 bases lying between them. CDR3 length: 14 amino acids. Germline assignment: CDR1 MNHEY and CDR2 SVGAGI. Here the CDR3 DNA reads TGTGCCAGCAGTTTTCGACAGTTTAACTATGGCTACACCTTC. This translates into CASSFRQFNYGYTF.

The genes are TRBV6-5 and TRBJ1-5, with a weak D call TRBD1 (5 bases). The V gene lost 6 bases and the J gene lost 0 bases, with 9 bases spanning the gap. Germline assignment: CDR1 MNHEY and CDR2 SVGAGI. The CDR3 runs to 14 residues. CDR3 nucleotides: TGTGCCAGCAGCCGGGGCGCTAGCAATCAGCCCCAGCATTTT. Its protein product is CASSRGASNQPQHF.

This clone was picked up one time. This rearrangement joins TRBV5-6 to TRBJ1-2, with D unclear. V was pared by 0 bases and J by 4 bases, with 7 bases between. CDR3 size: 13 residues. Germline lookup yields CDR1 SGHDT and CDR2 YYEEEE. Here the CDR3 DNA reads TGTGCCAGCAGCTTGGACCGGCGCTATGGCTACACCTTC. Translating gives CASSLDRRYGYTF.

The chain is built from TRBV5-1 and TRBJ2-7; 8 positions agree with TRBD1. The junction had 3 bases not matched to a gene; V was cut back by 4 bases and J by 0 bases. This CDR3 has 14 amino acids. Germline CDR1 reads SGHRS; CDR2 reads YFSETQ. The DNA for the CDR3 is TGCGCCAGCAGCCGGACAGGGCGCTCCTACGAGCAGTACTTC. Residues: CASSRTGRSYEQYF.

The table lists this clone with a count of one. V gene TRBV7-6 combines with J gene TRBJ2-7; the match to TRBD2 covers 8 bases. The junction had 11 bases not matched to a gene; V was cut back by 5 bases and J by 5 bases. Germline V gene sequence: CDR1 SGHVS, CDR2 FNYEAQ. This CDR3 is 15 amino acids long. In DNA form, the CDR3 reads TGTGCCAGCAGCCCGAAGCGGGAGTTGGTTCACGAGCAGTACTTC. It codes for CASSPKRELVHEQYF.

This chain links TRBV2 with TRBJ2-7; D may be TRBD2 (6 bases). The V end lost 6 bases, the J end lost 1 base, and 16 bases lay between the germline ends. The CDR3 runs 15 residues. Per germline, CDR1 SNHLY and CDR2 FYNNEI. CDR3 in amino acids: CASSPPERASYEQYF. The DNA for the CDR3 is TGTGCCAGCAGCCCACCGGAGCGGGCATCCTACGAGCAGTACTTC.

The J gene is TRBJ1-2, the V gene TRBV7-9, with no clear D. Germline CDR1 reads SEHNR; CDR2 reads FQNEAQ (reference sequence). This CDR3 region has 12 residues. V lost 5 bases and J 3 bases, leaving 7 bases between the germline ends. The DNA for the CDR3 is TGTGCCAGCAGCGTCGACTACTATGGCTACACCTTC. It codes for CASSVDYYGYTF.

This sequence joins TRBV30 and TRBJ1-1; the match to TRBD1 covers 11 bases. CDR3 length: 13 amino acids. Germline trimming cut 5 bases from V and 4 bases from J; bases unmatched to any gene: 3. CDR1 is GTSNPN, CDR2 SVGIG, per germline (reference sequence). DNA of the CDR3: TGTGCCTGGGGGACAGGGGGGACCACTGAAGCTTTCTTT. This gives the protein CAWGTGGTTEAFF.

The chain couples TRBV5-6 to TRBJ1-2, with 8 bases aligning to TRBD1. Germline CDR1 is SGHDT and CDR2 is YYEEEE. The CDR3 length is 15 residues. The V gene end was trimmed by 4 bases and the J gene end by 5 bases; junction bases not matched to a gene: 10. This CDR3 is CASSQKPQGAYGYTF. In DNA, the CDR3 is TGTGCCAGCAGCCAAAAACCCCAGGGGGCATATGGCTACACCTTC.